Following are 13 T cell receptor beta chains from one sample sequenced in a study of graft-versus-host responses after intestinal transplantation (dated by TCRdb to the early 2020s). Library preparation employed the immunoSEQ multiplex PCR assay. TCRdb holds this immuneACCESS table with in-frame rearrangements only. Some clones are missing; in checked studies, unresolved V genes explain under half, and the rest has no known cause. The sample table lists about 97,000 clones, around 90% of them with a count of one. 15% to 20% of the sample belongs to the ten largest clones. The input for sequencing was PBMCs, taken roughly 450 days after intestinal transplant. The receptors stem from a human patient who received an intestinal transplant, so some T cells may come from the graft donor.

The chain employs TRBV6-5 and TRBJ2-1; D is possibly TRBD2 (5 bases). From germline, CDR1 is MNHEY and CDR2 SVGAGI. The CDR3 spans 14 residues. V was pared by 4 bases and J by 3 bases, with 10 bases between. The CDR3 loop is CASSFDGIYNEQFF. In nucleotides, the CDR3 is TGTGCCAGCAGTTTTGACGGGATCTACAATGAGCAGTTCTTC.

V gene TRBV19 combines with J gene TRBJ1-5, with a tentative D call TRBD1 (6 bases). V lost 3 bases and J 10 bases, leaving 13 bases between the germline ends. The CDR3 extends over 13 amino acids. CDR1 and CDR2 from the germline V gene are LNHDA and SQIVND (reference sequence). The CDR3 DNA reads as TGTGCCAGTAGTATGGGGGCAATTGGCCCCCAGCATTTT. It encodes CASSMGAIGPQHF.

CDR3 bases: TGTGCCACCAGCAGAGGCCTAGCGGTCGCAGATACGCAGTATTTT. It is translated as CATSRGLAVADTQYF. This chain links TRBV15 with TRBJ2-3; 7 nucleotides align to TRBD2. The V gene end was trimmed by 1 base and the J gene end by 4 bases; junction bases not matched to a gene: 5. The CDR3 extends over 15 amino acids. In germline, CDR1 is LNHNV, CDR2 YYDKDF (reference sequence).

This chain joins TRBV11-2 and TRBJ1-2, with D perhaps TRBD1 (5 bases). The CDR3 has 13 residues. Germline V gene lookup returns CDR1 SGHAT and CDR2 FQNNGV. Trimming took 8 bases from V and 4 from J, leaving 14 bases between them. The CDR3 DNA follows: TGTGCCAGCGGGGGAGGGACTGGCTATGGCTACACCTTC. Its translation: CASGGGTGYGYTF.

V gene TRBV9 combines with J gene TRBJ2-7; D gene uncertain. Germline loops: CDR1 SGDLS, CDR2 YYNGEE. The V and J ends lost 0 bases and 2 bases respectively, with 9 bases between them. The length of the CDR3 is 14 residues. The CDR3 sequence is CASSVGRSTYEQYF. The CDR3 coding sequence is TGTGCCAGCAGCGTAGGTCGGTCCACCTACGAGCAGTACTTC.

V usage is TRBV2 and J usage is TRBJ1-4; TRBD1 is a possible D gene (5 bases). Germline V gives CDR1 SNHLY, CDR2 FYNNEI. The CDR3 runs 11 residues. Trimming pared 6 bases from V and 15 bases from J, leaving 14 bases between. The CDR3 nucleotides are TGTGCCAGCAGCGAGGGGACCCTGATGTTTTTT. Its protein is CASSEGTLMFF.

The rearrangement links TRBV7-9 to TRBJ1-6; TRBD1 aligns across 7 bases. The CDR3 length is 15 residues. Germline V gene sequence: CDR1 SEHNR, CDR2 FQNEAQ (reference sequence). Losses at the gene ends were 5 bases for V and 5 bases for J; bases not matched to a gene: 6. The CDR3 is CASSREDRNNSPLHF. Written as DNA, the CDR3 is TGTGCCAGCAGCCGCGAGGACAGGAATAATTCACCCCTCCACTTT.

V usage is TRBV29-1 and J usage is TRBJ2-6; no reliable D call. CDR1 is SQVTM and CDR2 is ANQGSEA in the germline V gene. Trimming removed 3 bases from V and 0 bases from J, with 3 bases in between. The CDR3 consists of 13 residues. The CDR3 bases are TGCAGCGTTGAGGGCTCTGGGGCCAACGTCCTGACTTTC. Residues: CSVEGSGANVLTF.

This rearrangement joins TRBV9 to TRBJ2-7, with 11 bases fitting TRBD1. The germline gives CDR1 SGDLS, CDR2 YYNGEE. The CDR3 is made up of 14 amino acids. J gave up 2 bases and V 3 bases, and 1 base lay outside the gene matches. DNA for the CDR3: TGTGCCAGCAGCGAGGGACAGGGGGCCTACGAGCAGTACTTC. This gives the protein CASSEGQGAYEQYF.

J is TRBJ1-1 and V is TRBV6-6; 10 nucleotides align to TRBD1. Germline CDR1 and CDR2: MNHNY and SVGAGI (reference sequence). The CDR3 runs 14 residues. V lost 7 bases to trimming and J lost 11 bases; unmatched junction nucleotides: 13. The CDR3 sequence: CASKTEGTGAIAFF. The CDR3 nucleotides are TGTGCCAGCAAAACCGAGGGGACAGGGGCTATCGCTTTCTTT.

This sequence joins TRBV19 and TRBJ1-1; D remains ambiguous. The CDR3 runs 14 residues. Trimming removed 4 bases at V and 14 bases at J, with 23 bases between. CDR1 is LNHDA, CDR2 SQIVND, per germline (reference sequence). The CDR3 region has the DNA TGTGCCAGTAGTAATCTTTTTTCGGGAGACATCGCCTTCTTT. Amino acid sequence: CASSNLFSGDIAFF.

This clone was seen once. This chain connects TRBV5-4 to TRBJ1-1; tentatively, D is TRBD1 (5 bases). CDR1 is SGHNT, CDR2 YYREEE, per germline (reference sequence). The CDR3 covers 15 residues. Trimming removed 0 bases from V and 1 base from J, with 10 bases in between. The CDR3 DNA is TGTGCCAGCAGCTTGGGAGGGACGCAGAACACTGAAGCTTTCTTT. Translation gives CASSLGGTQNTEAFF.

V and J are TRBV6-5 and TRBJ1-2, with D tentatively TRBD1 (6 bases). The CDR3 loop spans 16 amino acids. Germline loops: CDR1 MNHEY, CDR2 SVGAGI. With 0 bases removed from V and 4 bases from J, the gap between germline ends came to 15 bases. DNA for the CDR3: TGTGCCAGCAGTTACTCCCCTGACAGGACTCGCTATGGCTACACCTTC. Translating gives CASSYSPDRTRYGYTF.